This record covers a single TCR beta chain. The data were taken from a study of blood T cell repertoires in COVID-19. Study information: Material from acute and convalescent COVID-19 was sourced from the United States, Italy and Spain.

V dropped 3 bases and J dropped 4 bases, with 12 bases sitting between them. This CDR3 comprises 14 residues. Germline CDR1 is SEHNR and CDR2 is FQNEAQ (reference sequence). Generated by immunoSEQ multiplex PCR, the TCRdb table keeps only in-frame clones and is missing some. Counted here are 230,000 or so clones, around 80% occurring once; the ten biggest clones make up about 2%. The sequenced material came from peripheral blood. V and J are TRBV7-9 and TRBJ1-2, with a weak D call TRBD1 (5 bases). The TCR was taken from a middle-aged man who had recovered from COVID-19. The CDR3 protein is CASSLTGTPYGYTF. DNA of the CDR3: TGTGCCAGCAGCTTGACCGGGACTCCCTATGGCTACACCTTC. Looking up the rest from reference TRBV7-9 and TRBJ1-2 gives the full variable domain: DTGVSQNPRHKITKRGQNVTFRCDPISEHNRLYWYRQTLGQGPEFLTYFQNEAQLEKSRLLSDRFSAERPKGSFSTLEIQRTEQGDSAMYLCASSLTGTPYGYTFGSGTRLTVV.